A single sample gave rise to the 9 T cell receptor beta chains below, sequenced in a study of T cells in Graves' hyperthyroidism and ophthalmopathy. Amplification of TCR beta CDR3 regions used RNA as the template. First-round RT-PCR of the TCR CDR3 relied on the HTBI primer set. TCRdb processed the multiplex PCR reads anew with MiXCR; each CDR3 protein has one entry. There are 600,000 to 750,000 distinct CDR3 sequences in the sample; approximately 15% occur only once, and around a sixth lies in the top ten. Sequenced input: blood. All receptors come from a man in his fifties with Graves' hyperthyroidism.

This clonotype has at least ten counts. The chain uses TRBV7-8 and TRBJ2-3; D unresolved. The CDR3 consists of 15 residues. Germline V gene lookup returns CDR1 SGHVS and CDR2 FQNEAQ. Trimming cost V 2 bases and J 2 bases, with 11 bases left between them. The CDR3 bases are TGTGCCAGCAGCTTAAGTGGCAGGTACACAGATACGCAGTATTTT. It yields the protein CASSLSGRYTDTQYF.

The chain links TRBV6-1 to TRBJ1-5; maybe TRBD1 (5 bases). The CDR3 spans 15 residues. Looked up from germline, CDR1 is MNHNS and CDR2 is SASEGT. V was trimmed by 6 bases and J by 1 base, leaving 13 bases between them. This CDR3 reads CASRSFSGSNQPQHF. CDR3 DNA sequence: TGTGCCAGCAGATCCTTTTCAGGGAGCAATCAGCCCCAGCATTTT.

Notes on this clonotype: This may be a read error, as it is one base from a much larger clone. The V call is TRBV5-1, the J call TRBJ2-2; 7 bases map to TRBD1. The V segment lost 3 bases and the J segment 5 bases; nucleotides outside the gene matches: 10. This CDR3 has 16 amino acids. Looked up from germline, CDR1 is SGHRS and CDR2 is YFSETQ. The DNA for the CDR3 is TGCGCCAGCAGCTGGAAAGCGACAGGGACGACCGGGGAGCTGTTTTTT. Translated, it gives CASSWKATGTTGELFF.

This chain connects TRBV28 to TRBJ2-5, with TRBD1 matching over 9 bases. Per the germline V gene, CDR1 is MDHEN and CDR2 is SYDVKM. This CDR3 has 15 residues. V was pared by 6 bases and J by 2 bases, with 7 bases of the junction left unmatched. CDR3 nucleotide sequence: TGTGCCAGCAGATTAAACAGGGGGCTTCAAGAGACCCAGTACTTC. Encoded protein: CASRLNRGLQETQYF.

This clonotype came up a few times. The chain carries TRBV6-1 and TRBJ2-1; 14 positions agree with TRBD2. The V segment lost 5 bases and the J segment 9 bases; nucleotides outside the gene matches: 6. This CDR3 is 15 amino acids long. CDR1 MNHNS and CDR2 SASEGT come from the germline V gene. Here the CDR3 DNA reads TGTGCCAGCAGTCCGGGACTAGCGGGAGAGAGTGAGCAGTTCTTC. Translation gives CASSPGLAGESEQFF.

This chain connects TRBV27 to TRBJ2-7, with 8 bases fitting TRBD2. In germline, CDR1 is MNHEY, CDR2 SMNVEV (reference sequence). The CDR3 length is 17 residues. V dropped 4 bases and J dropped 1; count of bases not matched to a gene: 12. The CDR3 DNA sequence: TGTGCCAGCAGTTCCTACCCCGGGGGGGAAGGGTCCTACGAGCAGTACTTC. Translating gives CASSSYPGGEGSYEQYF.

This clonotype has more than one count but fewer than ten. This chain connects TRBV7-2 to TRBJ2-7; 7 nucleotides match TRBD1. The CDR3 sequence is 14 residues long. CDR1 and CDR2 from the germline V gene are SGHTA and FQGNSA. V was pared by 0 bases and J by 6 bases, with 5 bases of the junction left unmatched. The CDR3 loop reads CASSLAGQRIEQYF. For the CDR3, the DNA is TGTGCCAGCAGCTTAGCGGGACAGAGAATCGAGCAGTACTTC.

In this sample, this clonotype turned up many times. V usage is TRBV6-1 and J usage is TRBJ1-2; TRBD1 matches at 10 bases. The ends lost 6 bases at V and 4 bases at J; junction bases unmatched: 8. CDR3 length: 15 amino acids. In germline, CDR1 is MNHNS, CDR2 SASEGT. The CDR3 loop reads CASSLGDRGPYGYTF. CDR3 sequence (DNA): TGTGCCAGCAGCCTGGGGGACAGGGGCCCCTATGGCTACACCTTC.

The table lists this clonotype with many counts. The CDR3 DNA follows: TGTGCCAGCAGCAGCGGGAGTCGGGATGAGCAGTTCTTC. As protein: CASSSGSRDEQFF. The J gene is TRBJ2-1, the V gene TRBV7-3; 8 nucleotides agree with TRBD2. V lost 5 bases and J lost 8; bases outside the gene matches: 5. The CDR3 loop spans 13 amino acids. Germline CDR1 is SGHTA and CDR2 is FQGTGA.